This T cell receptor (beta chain) was documented in a study of blood T cell repertoires in COVID-19 (TCRdb year 2020). Background for the entire study: Samples covering the acute and convalescent phases of COVID-19 were provided by collaborators in the United States, Italy and Spain. The dataset comprised deeply sampled blood TCRbeta repertoires from subjects exposed to, actively infected with, or recovered from COVID-19. The material from the prospective study consisted of cDNA or gDNA derived from T cells, B-cell-depleted T cells, or PBMCs. The samples were drawn from the first 160 participants of the ongoing ImmuneRACE study and from 950 to 1,500 subjects provided by 6 global collaborators. Nearly every sample came with metadata listing a de-identified subject ID, COVID-19 status, age in years and sex. The repertoires were made available in a free public database intended to serve as a resource for research on the immune response to SARS-CoV-2. Where available, HLA class I and class II types were taken from metadata supplied by the sample provider and were not determined by assay-based typing.

Whole blood was collected in K2EDTA tubes by collaborating institutions according to the institutions' own protocols. For TCRbeta analysis, collaborators shipped samples in one of three forms: frozen whole blood, isolated PBMCs, or DNA extracted from either of those sample types. General findings and caveats noted by the study authors: The amount of clinical and demographic metadata varied by source and participant and was provided uncurated.

The CDR3 covers 15 residues, taking in both the cysteine and the phenylalanine. The retained sequence is limited to the CDR3, 45 bases, with the frame set at the first base. V drops 0 bases and J drops 3 bases, leaving 10 bases in between. Looking up the germline V gene (reference sequence) yields CDR1 SGHKS and CDR2 YYEKEE. In regard to this clone: Its antigen is not yet known. Qualities for individual bases were not recorded, and no much larger clone is one base off.

TCRbeta CDR3 regions were amplified from genomic DNA using the immunoSEQ Assay, a bias-controlled multiplex PCR. As for the authors' bioinformatics: Nucleated cell counts per sample were estimated from amplification of reference gene primers within the assay. To quantify the absolute abundance of each unique TCRbeta CDR3 rearrangement, sequence reads were collapsed and filtered. For each sample, productive Simpson clonality was calculated as the square root of Simpson's diversity index across productive rearrangements. This immuneACCESS table, as held by TCRdb, lists in-frame sequences with V and J called but not all clones. Of the missing ones, under half trace to an unresolved V gene in checked studies; the others have no known cause. The V and J calls and clone size were taken over from that table, and D and trimming were inferred from the DNA. This sample gives 120,000 or so clones in total; approximately 88% of them show up just once. The ten largest clones take up roughly 7.6% of the sample.

Recombination connected TRBV5-5 to TRBJ2-1; a tentative D match to TRBD2 spans 5 bases. The receptor was derived from a man in his fifties with acute or convalescent COVID-19. Sequenced material: peripheral blood. The CDR3 sequence is CASSLEGVSYNEQFF. The sequenced DNA: TGTGCCAGCAGCTTGGAGGGAGTTAGCTACAATGAGCAGTTCTTC. Here the CDR3 is joined to the reference TRBV5-5 and TRBJ2-1 genes, and the full variable domain is: DAGVTQSPTHLIKTRGQQVTLRCSPISGHKSVSWYQQVLGQGPQFIFQYYEKEERGRGNFPDRFSARQFPNYSSELNVNALLLGDSALYLCASSLEGVSYNEQFFGPGTRLTVL.